This record looks at one T cell receptor beta chain sequence and its context. The CDR3 is 15 residues long. The V gene's germline CDR1 is LNHDA and CDR2 SQIVND (reference sequence). V lost 4 bases, J lost 0 bases, and 10 bases lay in between. This entry belongs to a study of blood T cell repertoires in COVID-19. Overall study context: Spain, Italy and the United States supplied samples that represented acute and convalescent COVID-19. T cells, B-cell-depleted T cells, or PBMCs provided the cDNA or gDNA that served as material.

Original processing notes: Amplifying reference gene primers gave estimates of nucleated cell counts. Here immunoSEQ multiplex PCR was the method, and the copy in TCRdb shows in-frame clones only, minus some. V, J and clone size are taken as reported in that table, and D and trimming were inferred from the DNA itself. The table records some 200,000 clones, over 70% of them present only once. The material sequenced was peripheral blood. The clonotype was recovered from a woman in her 70s with acute or convalescent COVID-19. The genes are TRBV19 and TRBJ1-3, with D unclear. CDR3 amino acids: CASSTRSSSGNTIYF. The CDR3 nucleotides read TGTGCCAGTAGTACCCGATCCAGCTCTGGAAACACCATATATTTT.